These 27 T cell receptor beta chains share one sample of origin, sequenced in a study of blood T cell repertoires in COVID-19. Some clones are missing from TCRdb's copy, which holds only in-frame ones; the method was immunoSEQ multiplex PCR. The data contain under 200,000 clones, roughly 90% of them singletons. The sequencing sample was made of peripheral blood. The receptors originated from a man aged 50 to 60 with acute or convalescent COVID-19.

CDR3 region: CASSSGTVTPYEQYV. The DNA of the CDR3 is TGTGCCAGCAGCTCGGGGACAGTTACTCCCTACGAGCAGTACGTC. The chain is built from TRBV7-8 and TRBJ2-7; TRBD1 agrees at 7 bases. This CDR3 has 15 residues. Germline V gene lookup returns CDR1 SGHVS and CDR2 FQNEAQ. V lost 4 bases, J lost 2 bases, and 8 bases stayed unmatched.

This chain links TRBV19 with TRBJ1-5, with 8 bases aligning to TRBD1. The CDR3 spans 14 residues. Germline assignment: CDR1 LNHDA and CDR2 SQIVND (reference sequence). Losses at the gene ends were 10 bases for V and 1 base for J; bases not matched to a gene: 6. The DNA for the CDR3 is TGTGCCACTTTACGGACAGGGAGCAATCAGCCCCAGCATTTT. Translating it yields CATLRTGSNQPQHF.

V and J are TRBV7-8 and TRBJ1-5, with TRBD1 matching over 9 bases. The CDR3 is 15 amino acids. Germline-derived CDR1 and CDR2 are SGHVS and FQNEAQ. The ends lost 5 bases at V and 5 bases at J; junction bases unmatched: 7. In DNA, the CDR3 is TGTGCCAGCAGCCGGGACAGGGCAGGGTATCAGCCCCAGCATTTT. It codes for CASSRDRAGYQPQHF.

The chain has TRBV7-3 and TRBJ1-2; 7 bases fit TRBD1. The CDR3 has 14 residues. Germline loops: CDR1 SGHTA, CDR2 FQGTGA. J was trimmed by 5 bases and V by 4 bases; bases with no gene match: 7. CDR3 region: CASSSLDREYGYTF. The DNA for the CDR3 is TGTGCCAGCAGCTCCCTCGACAGGGAATATGGCTACACCTTC.

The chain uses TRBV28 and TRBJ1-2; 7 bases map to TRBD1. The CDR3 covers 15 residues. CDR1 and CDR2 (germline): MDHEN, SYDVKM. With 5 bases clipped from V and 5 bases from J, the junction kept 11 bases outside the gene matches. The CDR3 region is CASSGLDRKGYGYTF. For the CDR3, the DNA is TGTGCCAGCAGTGGCTTGGACAGGAAGGGGTATGGCTACACCTTC.

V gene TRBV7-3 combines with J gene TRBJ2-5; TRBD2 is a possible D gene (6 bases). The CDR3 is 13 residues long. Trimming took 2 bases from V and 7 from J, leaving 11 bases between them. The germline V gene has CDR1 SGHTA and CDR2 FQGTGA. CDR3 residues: CASSLSGRGTQYF. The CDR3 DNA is TGTGCCAGCAGCTTATCCGGGAGAGGGACCCAGTACTTC.

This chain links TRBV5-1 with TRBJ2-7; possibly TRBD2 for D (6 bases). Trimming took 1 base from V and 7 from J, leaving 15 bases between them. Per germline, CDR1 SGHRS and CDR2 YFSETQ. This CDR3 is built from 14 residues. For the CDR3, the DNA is TGCGCCAGCAGCTTGACGCAGGGAGGTATGGAGCAGTACTTC. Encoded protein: CASSLTQGGMEQYF.

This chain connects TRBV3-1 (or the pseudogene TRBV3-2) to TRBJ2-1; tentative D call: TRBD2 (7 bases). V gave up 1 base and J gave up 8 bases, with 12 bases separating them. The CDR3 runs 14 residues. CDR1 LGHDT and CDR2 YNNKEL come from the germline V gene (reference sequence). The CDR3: CASSQAGGGYEQFF. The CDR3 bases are TGTGCCAGCAGCCAAGCTGGCGGGGGCTATGAGCAGTTCTTC.

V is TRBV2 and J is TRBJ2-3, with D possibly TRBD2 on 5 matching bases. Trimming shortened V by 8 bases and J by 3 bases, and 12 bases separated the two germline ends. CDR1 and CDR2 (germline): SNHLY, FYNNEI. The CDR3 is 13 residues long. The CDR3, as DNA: TGTGCCAGCCCACCGGCGGGTACAGATACGCAGTATTTT. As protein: CASPPAGTDTQYF.

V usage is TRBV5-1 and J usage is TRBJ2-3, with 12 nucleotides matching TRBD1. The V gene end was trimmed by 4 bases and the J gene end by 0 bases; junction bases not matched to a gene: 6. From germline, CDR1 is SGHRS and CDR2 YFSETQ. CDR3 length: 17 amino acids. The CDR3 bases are TGCGCCAGCAGCGGGGGACAGGGGGCCGGAAGCACAGATACGCAGTATTTT. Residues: CASSGGQGAGSTDTQYF. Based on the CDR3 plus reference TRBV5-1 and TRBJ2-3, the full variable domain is KAGVTQTPRYLIKTRGQQVTLSCSPISGHRSVSWYQQTPGQGLQFLFEYFSETQRNKGNFPGRFSGRQFSNSRSEMNVSTLELGDSALYLCASSGGQGAGSTDTQYFGPGTRLTVL.

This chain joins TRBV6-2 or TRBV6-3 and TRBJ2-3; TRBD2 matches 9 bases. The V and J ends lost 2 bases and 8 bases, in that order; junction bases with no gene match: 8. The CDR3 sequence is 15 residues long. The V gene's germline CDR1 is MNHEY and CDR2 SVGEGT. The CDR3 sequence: CASSYIAGDQGTQYF. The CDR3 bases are TGTGCCAGCAGTTACATAGCGGGGGATCAAGGTACGCAGTATTTT.

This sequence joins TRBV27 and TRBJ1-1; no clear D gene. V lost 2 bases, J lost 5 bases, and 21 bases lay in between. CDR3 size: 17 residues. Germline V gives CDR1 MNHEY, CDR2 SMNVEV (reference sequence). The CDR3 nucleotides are TGTGCCAGCAGTTTAATTAGACGAATTGAGGGCGCTACTGAAGCTTTCTTT. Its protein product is CASSLIRRIEGATEAFF.

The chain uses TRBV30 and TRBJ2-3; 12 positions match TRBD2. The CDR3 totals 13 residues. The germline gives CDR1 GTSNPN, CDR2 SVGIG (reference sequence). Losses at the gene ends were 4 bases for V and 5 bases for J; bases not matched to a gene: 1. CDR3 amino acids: CAWTSGREDTQYF. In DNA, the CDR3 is TGTGCCTGGACTAGCGGGAGGGAAGATACGCAGTATTTT.

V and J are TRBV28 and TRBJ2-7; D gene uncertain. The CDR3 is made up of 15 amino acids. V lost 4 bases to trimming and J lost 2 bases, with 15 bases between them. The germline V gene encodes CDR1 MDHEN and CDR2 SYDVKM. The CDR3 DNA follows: TGTGCCAGCAGTTCCTCCGGGTCATATACCTACGAGCAGTACTTC. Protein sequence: CASSSSGSYTYEQYF.

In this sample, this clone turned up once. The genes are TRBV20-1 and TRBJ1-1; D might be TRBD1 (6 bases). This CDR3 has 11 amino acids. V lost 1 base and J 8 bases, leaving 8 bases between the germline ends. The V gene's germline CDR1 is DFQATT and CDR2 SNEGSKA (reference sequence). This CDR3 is CSARGGTEAFF. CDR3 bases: TGCAGTGCTAGAGGGGGGACAGAAGCTTTCTTT.

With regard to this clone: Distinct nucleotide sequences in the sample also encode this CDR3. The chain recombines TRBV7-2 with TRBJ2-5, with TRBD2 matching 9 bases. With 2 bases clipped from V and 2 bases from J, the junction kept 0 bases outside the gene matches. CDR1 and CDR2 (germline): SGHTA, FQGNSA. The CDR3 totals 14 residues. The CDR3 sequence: CASSLTSGQETQYF. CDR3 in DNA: TGTGCCAGCAGCTTAACTAGCGGGCAAGAGACCCAGTACTTC.

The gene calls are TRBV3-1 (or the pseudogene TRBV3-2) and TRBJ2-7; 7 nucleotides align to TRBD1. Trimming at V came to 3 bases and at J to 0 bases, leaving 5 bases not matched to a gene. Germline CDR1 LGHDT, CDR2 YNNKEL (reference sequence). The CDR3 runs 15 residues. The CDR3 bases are TGTGCCAGCAGCCACTCGGACAGGAGCTCCTACGAGCAGTACTTC. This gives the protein CASSHSDRSSYEQYF.

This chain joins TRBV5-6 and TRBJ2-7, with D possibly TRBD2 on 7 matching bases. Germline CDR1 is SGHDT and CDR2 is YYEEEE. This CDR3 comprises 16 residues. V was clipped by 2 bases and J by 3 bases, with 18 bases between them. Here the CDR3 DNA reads TGTGCCAGCAGCTTCGGCGGGGGACACCCAAGCTACGAGCAGTACTTC. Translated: CASSFGGGHPSYEQYF.

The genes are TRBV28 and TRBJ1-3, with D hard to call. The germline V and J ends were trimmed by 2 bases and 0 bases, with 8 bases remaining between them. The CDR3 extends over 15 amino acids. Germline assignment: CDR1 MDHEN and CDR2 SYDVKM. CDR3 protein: CASSLGQNSGNTIYF. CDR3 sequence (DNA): TGTGCCAGCAGTTTAGGGCAGAACTCTGGAAACACCATATATTTT.

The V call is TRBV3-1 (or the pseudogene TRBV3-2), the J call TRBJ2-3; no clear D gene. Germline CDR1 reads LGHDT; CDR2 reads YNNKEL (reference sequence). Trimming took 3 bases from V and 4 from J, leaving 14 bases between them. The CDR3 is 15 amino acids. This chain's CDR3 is CASSQHIAESDTQYF. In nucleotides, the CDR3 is TGTGCCAGCAGCCAGCATATAGCCGAGTCAGATACGCAGTATTTT.

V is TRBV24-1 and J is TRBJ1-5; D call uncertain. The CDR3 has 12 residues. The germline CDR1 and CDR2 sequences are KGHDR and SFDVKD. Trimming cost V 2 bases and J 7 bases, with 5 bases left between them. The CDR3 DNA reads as TGTGCCACCAGTGATTCGGGGCAGCCCCAGCATTTT. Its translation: CATSDSGQPQHF.

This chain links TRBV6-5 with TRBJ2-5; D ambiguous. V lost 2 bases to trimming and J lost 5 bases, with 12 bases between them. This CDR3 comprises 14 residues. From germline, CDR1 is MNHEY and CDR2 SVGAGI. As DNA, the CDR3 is TGTGCCAGCAGTTACGGTGGGCGATGGGAGACCCAGTACTTC. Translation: CASSYGGRWETQYF.

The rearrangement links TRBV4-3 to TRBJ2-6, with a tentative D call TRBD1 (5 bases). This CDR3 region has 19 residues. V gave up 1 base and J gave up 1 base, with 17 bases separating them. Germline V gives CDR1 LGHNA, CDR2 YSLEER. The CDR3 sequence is CASSQAIQGPESGANVLTF. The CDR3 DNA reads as TGCGCCAGCAGCCAAGCTATTCAGGGTCCCGAATCTGGGGCCAACGTCCTGACTTTC.

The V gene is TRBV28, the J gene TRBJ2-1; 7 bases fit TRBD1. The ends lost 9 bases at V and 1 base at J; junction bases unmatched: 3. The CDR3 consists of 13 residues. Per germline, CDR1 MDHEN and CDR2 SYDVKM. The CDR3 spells CASGTDSYNEQFF. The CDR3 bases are TGTGCCAGTGGGACAGATTCCTACAATGAGCAGTTCTTC.

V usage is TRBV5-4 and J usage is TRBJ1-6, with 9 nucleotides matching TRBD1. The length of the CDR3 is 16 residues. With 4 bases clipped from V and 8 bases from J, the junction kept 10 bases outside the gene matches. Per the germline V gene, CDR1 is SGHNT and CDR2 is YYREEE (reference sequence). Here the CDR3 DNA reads TGTGCCAGCAGCCTCGACAGGGGGGTAATTTATTCACCCCTCCACTTT. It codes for CASSLDRGVIYSPLHF.

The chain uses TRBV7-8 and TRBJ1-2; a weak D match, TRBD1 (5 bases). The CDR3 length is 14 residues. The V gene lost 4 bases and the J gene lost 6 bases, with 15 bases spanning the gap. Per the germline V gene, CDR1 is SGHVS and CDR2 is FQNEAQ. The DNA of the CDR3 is TGTGCCAGCAGCTCAAGGGGCAGGGCGGATGGCTACACCTTC. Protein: CASSSRGRADGYTF.

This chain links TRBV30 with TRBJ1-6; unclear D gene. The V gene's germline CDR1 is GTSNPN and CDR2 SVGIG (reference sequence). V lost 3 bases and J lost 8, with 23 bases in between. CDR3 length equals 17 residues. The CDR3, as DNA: TGTGCCTGGAGACTGTACATAGGCCAACCCGGAGATTCACCCCTCCACTTT. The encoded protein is CAWRLYIGQPGDSPLHF.